This T cell receptor (beta chain) was documented in a study of T cell repertoires in cytomegalovirus infection. Study context: Both CMV infection and a matching HLA type were indicated by public TCR beta signatures. Study results and limitations: Cumulative frequency (of public TCR beta family members) identified carriers of CMV plus the relevant HLA.

TCRdb used MiXCR to reprocess the reads, holding one entry per CDR3 protein. The table has 150,000 to 200,000 distinct CDR3 sequences, about 17% seen once. This clonotype was detected only a few times. The antigen is undetermined. This CDR3 fails to terminate in the conserved phenylalanine or tryptophan, so it likely reflects a read error. Trimming removed 0 bases at V and 4 bases at J, with 4 bases between. Germline V gene lookup returns CDR1 ENHRY and CDR2 SYGVKD. This CDR3 comprises 12 residues. This TCR came from a human donor in good health (CMV status not recorded). Some clones in this sample may be carry-over from other donors' samples. Sequencing was performed on CD8+ T cells from PBMCs. V usage is TRBV10-3 and J usage is TRBJ2-7, with unresolved D. The CDR3 region has the DNA TGTGCCATCAGTGAGTCTCTATACGAGCAGTACTAC. Translation: CAISESLYEQYY.